This T cell receptor (beta chain) was profiled in a study of PD-1 blockade in classical Hodgkin lymphoma. Notes on the study in general: Newly diagnosed patients had baseline TCR diversity that was reportedly lower than that of healthy donors. Possible causes of repertoire differences, disease activity or prior therapy, remain undefined.

On this clone: Antigen specificity is unknown.

Noted time point: newly diagnosed, previously untreated cHL patient sample. PBMCs from patients with newly diagnosed, untreated classical Hodgkin lymphoma served as a comparison group for the relapsed/refractory trial patients. The assay was immunoSEQ multiplex PCR, and TCRdb's table has in-frame clones only and misses some. The sample has some 27,000 clones; approximately 89% are singletons. Trimming cost V 5 bases and J 1 base; bases outside gene matches: 7. Germline V gene sequence: CDR1 MDHEN, CDR2 SYDVKM. The CDR3 runs 15 residues. The chain uses TRBV28 and TRBJ1-2, with TRBD1 matching over 7 bases. Source material: peripheral blood mononuclear cells (PBMCs). The TCR originated in a human donor with classical Hodgkin lymphoma. The CDR3 DNA follows: TGTGCCAGCAGTCCAGGGGGACAGATTAACTATGGCTACACCTTC. Its protein is CASSPGGQINYGYTF.